Included here is one T cell receptor (beta chain) sequence, with context. Its antigen is unidentified. This record belongs to a study of shared clonotypes between healthy human individuals. The study's findings and limits: The four-donor shared clonotypes exceeded non-shared clonotypes in generation probability, with non-shared ones scoring lower.

Germline CDR1 and CDR2: SGHTA and FQGNSA. This CDR3 contains 12 residues. The V gene end was trimmed by 6 bases and the J gene end by 15 bases; junction bases not matched to a gene: 10. Deep level was the assay's run setting. About 30,000 T cell genomes (roughly 0.2 ug DNA) went into each sorted-subset replicate. Produced via immunoSEQ multiplex PCR; TCRdb's table is partial and in-frame only. The sample has a few million clones, around nine tenths seen once. The rearrangement joins TRBV7-2 to TRBJ2-1; TRBD2 matches 8 bases. This sequence originates from a man younger than 30 in good health. Sequenced: naive CD4+ T cells sorted from blood. Subset of the sample: CD45RA+ positively selected. CDR3 region: CASSPRREVTFF. The CDR3 DNA reads TGTGCCAGCAGTCCCCGGCGGGAGGTTACGTTCTTC.